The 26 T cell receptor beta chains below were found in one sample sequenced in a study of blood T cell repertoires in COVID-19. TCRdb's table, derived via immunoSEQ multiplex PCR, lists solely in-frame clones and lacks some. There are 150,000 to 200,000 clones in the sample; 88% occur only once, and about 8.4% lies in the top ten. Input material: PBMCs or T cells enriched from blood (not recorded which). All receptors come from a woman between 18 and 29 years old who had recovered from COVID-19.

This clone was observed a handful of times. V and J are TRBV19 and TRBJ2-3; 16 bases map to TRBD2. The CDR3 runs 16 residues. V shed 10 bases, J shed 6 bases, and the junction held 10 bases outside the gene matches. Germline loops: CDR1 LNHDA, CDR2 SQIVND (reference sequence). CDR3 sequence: CATSGTSGGAGDTQYF. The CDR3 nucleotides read TGTGCCACCTCCGGGACTAGCGGGGGGGCCGGGGATACGCAGTATTTT.

The CDR3 loop reads CAWGWGDPSYEQYF. CDR3 coding DNA: TGTGCCTGGGGCTGGGGGGACCCCTCCTACGAGCAGTACTTC. The chain links TRBV30 to TRBJ2-7, with D tentatively TRBD2 (6 bases). Trimming shortened V by 5 bases and J by 0 bases, and 14 bases separated the two germline ends. This CDR3 comprises 14 residues. From germline, CDR1 is GTSNPN and CDR2 SVGIG (reference sequence).

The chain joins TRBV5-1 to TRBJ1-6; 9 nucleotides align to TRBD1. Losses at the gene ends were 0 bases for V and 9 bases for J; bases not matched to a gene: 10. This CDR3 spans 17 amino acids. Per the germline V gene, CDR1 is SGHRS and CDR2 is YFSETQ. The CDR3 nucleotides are TGCGCCAGCAGCTTGGAGGGGGTCGGACAGGGGCGTTCACCCCTCCACTTT. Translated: CASSLEGVGQGRSPLHF.

The DNA of the CDR3 is TGTGCCAGCAGCTCCGCCCAGGGGGTCTCCTACAATGAGCAGTTCTTC. As protein: CASSSAQGVSYNEQFF. V usage is TRBV13 and J usage is TRBJ2-1; 7 positions match TRBD1. The J segment lost 0 bases and the V segment lost 4 bases, leaving 6 bases of the junction unmatched. CDR1 is PRHDT, CDR2 FYEKMQ, per germline (reference sequence). This CDR3 is built from 16 residues. Full variable domain (remainder filled in from reference TRBV13 and TRBJ2-1): AAGVIQSPRHLIKEKRETATLKCYPIPRHDTVYWYQQGPGQDPQFLISFYEKMQSDKGSIPDRFSAQQFSDYHSELNMSSLELGDSALYFCASSSAQGVSYNEQFFGPGTRLTVL.

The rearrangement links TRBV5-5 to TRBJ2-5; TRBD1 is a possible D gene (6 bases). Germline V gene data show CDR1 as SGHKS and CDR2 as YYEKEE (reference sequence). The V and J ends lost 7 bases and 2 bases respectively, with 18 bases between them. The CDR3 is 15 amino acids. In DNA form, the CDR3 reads TGTGCCAGCGCGATTAAGACAGGCCCACAAGAGACCCAGTACTTC. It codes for CASAIKTGPQETQYF.

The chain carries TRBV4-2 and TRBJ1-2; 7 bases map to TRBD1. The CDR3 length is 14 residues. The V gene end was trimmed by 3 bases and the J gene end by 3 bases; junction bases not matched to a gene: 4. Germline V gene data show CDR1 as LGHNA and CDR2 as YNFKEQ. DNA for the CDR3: TGTGCCAGCAGCCAGGCTACAGGGGACTATGGCTACACCTTC. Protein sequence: CASSQATGDYGYTF.

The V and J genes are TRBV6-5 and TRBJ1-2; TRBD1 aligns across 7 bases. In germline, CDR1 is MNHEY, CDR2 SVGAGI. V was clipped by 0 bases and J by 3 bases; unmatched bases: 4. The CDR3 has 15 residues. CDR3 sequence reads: CASSYSTGKYYGYTF. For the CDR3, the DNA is TGTGCCAGCAGTTACTCGACAGGGAAGTACTATGGCTACACCTTC.

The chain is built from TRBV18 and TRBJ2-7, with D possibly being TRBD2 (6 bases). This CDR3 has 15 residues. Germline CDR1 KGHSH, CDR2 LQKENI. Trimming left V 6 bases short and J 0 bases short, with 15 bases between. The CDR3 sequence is CASSPGLTFSYEQYF. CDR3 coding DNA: TGTGCCAGCTCCCCGGGACTCACGTTCTCCTACGAGCAGTACTTC.

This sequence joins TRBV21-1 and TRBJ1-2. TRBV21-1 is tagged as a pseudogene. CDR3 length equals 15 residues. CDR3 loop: CASSKGAGRIYGYTF. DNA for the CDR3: TGTGCCAGCAGCAAAGGGGCAGGGAGGATCTATGGCTACACCTTC.

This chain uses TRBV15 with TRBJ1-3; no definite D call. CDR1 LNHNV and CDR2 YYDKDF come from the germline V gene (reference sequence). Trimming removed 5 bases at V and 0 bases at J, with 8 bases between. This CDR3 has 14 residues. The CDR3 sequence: CATSGRYSGNTIYF. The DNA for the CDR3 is TGTGCCACCAGCGGGAGGTACTCTGGAAACACCATATATTTT.

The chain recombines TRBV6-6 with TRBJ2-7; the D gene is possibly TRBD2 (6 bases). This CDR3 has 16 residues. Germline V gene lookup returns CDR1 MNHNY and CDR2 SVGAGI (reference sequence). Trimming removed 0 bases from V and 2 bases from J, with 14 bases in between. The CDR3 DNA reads TGTGCCAGCAGTTACTCGAGTAATCCGGGGGCCTACGAGCAGTACTTC. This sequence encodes CASSYSSNPGAYEQYF.

The DNA of the CDR3 is TGTGCCTGGAGTGTACCAGGGGGCCCCTACGAGCAGTACTTC. Translation gives CAWSVPGGPYEQYF. The rearrangement links TRBV30 to TRBJ2-7; 8 bases match TRBD1. Germline V CDR1 and CDR2: GTSNPN, SVGIG (reference sequence). The CDR3 is 14 amino acids. J lost 2 bases, V lost 0 bases, and 3 bases had no gene match.

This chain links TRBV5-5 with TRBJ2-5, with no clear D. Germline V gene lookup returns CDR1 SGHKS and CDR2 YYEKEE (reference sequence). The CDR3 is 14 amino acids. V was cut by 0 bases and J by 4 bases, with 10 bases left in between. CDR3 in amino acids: CASSLDLGLETQYF. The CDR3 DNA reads TGTGCCAGCAGCTTGGATTTGGGCCTAGAGACCCAGTACTTC.

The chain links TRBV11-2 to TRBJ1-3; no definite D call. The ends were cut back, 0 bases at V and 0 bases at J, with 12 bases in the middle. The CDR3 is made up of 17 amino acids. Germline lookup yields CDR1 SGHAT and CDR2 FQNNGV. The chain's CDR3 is CASSLDGRGFSGNTIYF. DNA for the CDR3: TGTGCCAGCAGCTTAGATGGTCGGGGATTCTCTGGAAACACCATATATTTT.

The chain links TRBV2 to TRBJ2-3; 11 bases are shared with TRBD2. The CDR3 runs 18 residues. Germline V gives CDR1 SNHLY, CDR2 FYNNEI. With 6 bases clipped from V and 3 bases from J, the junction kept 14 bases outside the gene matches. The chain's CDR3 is CASSNLAGGPQRTDTQYF. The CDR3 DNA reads TGTGCCAGCAGCAATCTAGCGGGGGGCCCTCAGCGGACAGATACGCAGTATTTT.

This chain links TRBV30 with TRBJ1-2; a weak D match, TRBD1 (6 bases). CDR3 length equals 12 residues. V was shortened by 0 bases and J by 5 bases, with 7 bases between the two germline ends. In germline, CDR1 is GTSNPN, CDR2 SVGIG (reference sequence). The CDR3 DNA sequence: TGTGCCTGGAGTGTACAGGGTTATGGCTACACCTTC. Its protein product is CAWSVQGYGYTF.

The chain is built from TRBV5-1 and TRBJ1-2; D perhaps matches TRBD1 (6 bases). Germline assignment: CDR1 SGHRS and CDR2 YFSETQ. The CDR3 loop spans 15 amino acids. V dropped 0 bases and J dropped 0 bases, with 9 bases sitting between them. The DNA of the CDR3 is TGCGCCAGCAGCTTGGTCGGACAGTCTAACTATGGCTACACCTTC. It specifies CASSLVGQSNYGYTF.

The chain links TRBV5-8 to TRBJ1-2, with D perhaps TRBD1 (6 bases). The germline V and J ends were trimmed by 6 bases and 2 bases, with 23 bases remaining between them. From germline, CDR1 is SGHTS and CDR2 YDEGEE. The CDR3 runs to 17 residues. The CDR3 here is CASITPYAGALNYGYTF. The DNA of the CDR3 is TGTGCCAGCATCACCCCTTATGCAGGGGCCCTGAACTATGGCTACACCTTC.

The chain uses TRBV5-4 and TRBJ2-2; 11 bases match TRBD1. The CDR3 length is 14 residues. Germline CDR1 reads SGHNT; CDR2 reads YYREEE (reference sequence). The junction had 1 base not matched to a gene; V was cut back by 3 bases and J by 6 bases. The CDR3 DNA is TGTGCCAGCAGCTCGGGACAGGGGGCCGGGGAGCTGTTTTTT. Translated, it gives CASSSGQGAGELFF.

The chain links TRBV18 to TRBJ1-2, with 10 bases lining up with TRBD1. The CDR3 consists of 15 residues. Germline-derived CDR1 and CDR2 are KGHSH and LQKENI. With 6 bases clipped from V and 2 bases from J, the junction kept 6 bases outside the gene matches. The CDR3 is CASSFRDRGNYGYTF. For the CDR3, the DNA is TGTGCCAGCTCGTTCCGGGACAGGGGCAACTATGGCTACACCTTC.

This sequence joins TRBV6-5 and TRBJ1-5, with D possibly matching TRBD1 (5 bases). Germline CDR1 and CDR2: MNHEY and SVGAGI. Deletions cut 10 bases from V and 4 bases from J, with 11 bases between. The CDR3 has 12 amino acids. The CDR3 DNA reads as TGTGCCACCGTGACAGCGAATCAGCCCCAGCATTTT. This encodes CATVTANQPQHF.

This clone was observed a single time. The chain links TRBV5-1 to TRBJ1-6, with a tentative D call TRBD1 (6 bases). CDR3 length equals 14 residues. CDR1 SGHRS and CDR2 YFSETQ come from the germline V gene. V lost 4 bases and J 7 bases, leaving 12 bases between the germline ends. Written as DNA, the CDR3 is TGCGCCAGCAGCAGGGGGACGGGGAATTCACCCCTCCACTTT. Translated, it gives CASSRGTGNSPLHF.

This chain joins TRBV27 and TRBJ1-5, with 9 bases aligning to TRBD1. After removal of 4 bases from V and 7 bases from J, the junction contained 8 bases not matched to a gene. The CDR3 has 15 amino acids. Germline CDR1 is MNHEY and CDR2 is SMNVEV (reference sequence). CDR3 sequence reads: CASSSGTGMDQPQHF. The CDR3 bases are TGTGCCAGCAGTTCCGGGACAGGGATGGACCAGCCCCAGCATTTT.

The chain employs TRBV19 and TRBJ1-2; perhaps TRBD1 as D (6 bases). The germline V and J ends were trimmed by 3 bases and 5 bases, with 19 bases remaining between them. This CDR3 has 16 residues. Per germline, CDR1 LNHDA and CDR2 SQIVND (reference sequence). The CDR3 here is CASSINPRGRRYGYTF. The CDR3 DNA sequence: TGTGCCAGTAGTATTAACCCGAGGGGGAGAAGGTATGGCTACACCTTC.

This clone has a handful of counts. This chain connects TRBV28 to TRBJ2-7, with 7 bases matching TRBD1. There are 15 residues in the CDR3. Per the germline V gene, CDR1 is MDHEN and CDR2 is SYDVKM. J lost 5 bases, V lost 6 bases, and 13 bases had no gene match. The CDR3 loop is CASSYTGDLRNEQYF. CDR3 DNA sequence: TGTGCCAGCAGCTACACAGGGGACCTTCGCAACGAGCAGTACTTC. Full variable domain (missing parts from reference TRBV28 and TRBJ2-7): DVKVTQSSRYLVKRTGEKVFLECVQDMDHENMFWYRQDPGLGLRLIYFSYDVKMKEKGDIPEGYSVSREKKERFSLILESASTNQTSMYLCASSYTGDLRNEQYFGPGTRLTVT.

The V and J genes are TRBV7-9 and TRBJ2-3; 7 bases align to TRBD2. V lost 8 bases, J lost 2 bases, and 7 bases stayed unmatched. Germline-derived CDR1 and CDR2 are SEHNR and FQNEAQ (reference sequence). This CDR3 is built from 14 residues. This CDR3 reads CASGSGGTTDTQYF. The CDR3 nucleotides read TGTGCCAGCGGCTCCGGGGGGACCACAGATACGCAGTATTTT. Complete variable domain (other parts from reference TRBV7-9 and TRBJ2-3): DTGVSQNPRHKITKRGQNVTFRCDPISEHNRLYWYRQTLGQGPEFLTYFQNEAQLEKSRLLSDRFSAERPKGSFSTLEIQRTEQGDSAMYLCASGSGGTTDTQYFGPGTRLTVL.